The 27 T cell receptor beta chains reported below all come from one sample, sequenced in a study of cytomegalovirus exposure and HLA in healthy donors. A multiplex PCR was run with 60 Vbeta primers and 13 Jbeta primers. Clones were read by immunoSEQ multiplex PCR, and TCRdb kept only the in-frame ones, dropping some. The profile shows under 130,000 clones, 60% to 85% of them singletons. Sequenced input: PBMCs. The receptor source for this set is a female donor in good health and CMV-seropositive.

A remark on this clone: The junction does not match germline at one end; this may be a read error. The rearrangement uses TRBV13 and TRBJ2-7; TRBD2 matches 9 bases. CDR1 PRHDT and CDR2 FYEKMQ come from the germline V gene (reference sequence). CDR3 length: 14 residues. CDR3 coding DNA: TGTGCCAGCAGCTTAGGGGTTAGCGGGGGTCCACGCTCCTTC. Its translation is CASSLGVSGGPRSF.

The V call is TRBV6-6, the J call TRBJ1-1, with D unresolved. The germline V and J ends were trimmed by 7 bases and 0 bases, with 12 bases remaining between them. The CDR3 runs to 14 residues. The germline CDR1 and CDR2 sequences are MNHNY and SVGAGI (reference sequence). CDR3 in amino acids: CASIGVNMNTEAFF. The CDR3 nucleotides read TGTGCCAGCATCGGGGTTAACATGAACACTGAAGCTTTCTTT.

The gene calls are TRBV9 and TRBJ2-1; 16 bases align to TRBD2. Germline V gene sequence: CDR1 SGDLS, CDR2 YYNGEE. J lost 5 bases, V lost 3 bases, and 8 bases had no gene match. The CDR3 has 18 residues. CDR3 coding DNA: TGTGCCAGCAGCGCCCCGGGACTAGCGGGAGGGGGGGACAATGAGCAGTTCTTC. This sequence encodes CASSAPGLAGGGDNEQFF.

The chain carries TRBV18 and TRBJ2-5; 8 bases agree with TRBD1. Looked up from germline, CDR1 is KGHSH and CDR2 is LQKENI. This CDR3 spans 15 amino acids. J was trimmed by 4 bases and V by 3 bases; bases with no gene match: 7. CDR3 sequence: CASSPDRGRGETQYF. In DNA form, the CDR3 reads TGTGCCAGCTCACCTGACAGGGGTCGGGGAGAGACCCAGTACTTC.

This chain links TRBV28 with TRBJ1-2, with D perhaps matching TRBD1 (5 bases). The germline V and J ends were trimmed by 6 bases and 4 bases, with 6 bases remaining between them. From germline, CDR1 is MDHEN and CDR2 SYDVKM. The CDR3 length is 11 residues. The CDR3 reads CASRGLYGYTF. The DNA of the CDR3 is TGTGCCAGCAGGGGGCTCTATGGCTACACCTTC.

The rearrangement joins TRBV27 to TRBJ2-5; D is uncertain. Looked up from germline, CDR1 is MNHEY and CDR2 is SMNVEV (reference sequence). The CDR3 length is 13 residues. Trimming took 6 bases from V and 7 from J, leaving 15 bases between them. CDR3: CASSPSRSGTQYF. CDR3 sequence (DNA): TGTGCCAGCAGCCCATCCCGCTCCGGGACCCAGTACTTC.

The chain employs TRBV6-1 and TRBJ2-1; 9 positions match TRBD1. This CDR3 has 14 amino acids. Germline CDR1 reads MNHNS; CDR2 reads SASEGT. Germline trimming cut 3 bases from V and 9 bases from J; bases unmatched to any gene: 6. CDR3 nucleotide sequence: TGTGCCAGCAGTGAGAACAGGGGGCGCGTTGAGCAGTTCTTC. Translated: CASSENRGRVEQFF.

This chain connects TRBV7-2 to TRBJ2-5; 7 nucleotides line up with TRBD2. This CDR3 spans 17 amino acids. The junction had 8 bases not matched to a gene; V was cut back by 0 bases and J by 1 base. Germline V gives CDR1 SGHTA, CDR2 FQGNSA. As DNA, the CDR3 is TGTGCCAGCAGCTTAGCGGCGATACTAGCGCCCCAAGAGACCCAGTACTTC. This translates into CASSLAAILAPQETQYF.

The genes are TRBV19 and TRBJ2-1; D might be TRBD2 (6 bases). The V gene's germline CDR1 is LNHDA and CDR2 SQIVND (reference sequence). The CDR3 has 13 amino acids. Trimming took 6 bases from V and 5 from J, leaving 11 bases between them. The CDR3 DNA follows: TGTGCCAGTAGAATTAGCGGTCACAATGAGCAGTTCTTC. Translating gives CASRISGHNEQFF.

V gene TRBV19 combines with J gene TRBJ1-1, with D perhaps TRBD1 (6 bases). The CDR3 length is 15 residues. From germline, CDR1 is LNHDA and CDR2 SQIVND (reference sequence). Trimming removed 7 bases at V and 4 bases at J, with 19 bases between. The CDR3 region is CASNLGGADSTEAFF. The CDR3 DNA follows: TGTGCCAGTAATTTAGGGGGGGCCGATAGCACTGAAGCTTTCTTT. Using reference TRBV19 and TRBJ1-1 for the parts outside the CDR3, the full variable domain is DGGITQSPKYLFRKEGQNVTLSCEQNLNHDAMYWYRQDPGQGLRLIYYSQIVNDFQKGDIAEGYSVSREKKESFPLTVTSAQKNPTAFYLCASNLGGADSTEAFFGQGTRLTVV.

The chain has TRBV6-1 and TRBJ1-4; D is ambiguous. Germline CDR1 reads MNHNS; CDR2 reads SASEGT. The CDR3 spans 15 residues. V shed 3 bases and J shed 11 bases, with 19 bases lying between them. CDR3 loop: CASSEKPLSGGKLFF. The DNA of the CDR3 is TGTGCCAGCAGTGAGAAACCTTTGAGCGGTGGGAAACTGTTTTTT.

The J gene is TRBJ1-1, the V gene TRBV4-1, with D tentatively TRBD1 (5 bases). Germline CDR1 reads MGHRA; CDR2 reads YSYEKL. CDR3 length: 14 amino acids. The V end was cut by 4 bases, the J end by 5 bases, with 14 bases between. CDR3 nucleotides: TGCGCCAGCAGCCTGGCCGGGGGTGGGACTGAAGCTTTCTTT. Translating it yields CASSLAGGGTEAFF.

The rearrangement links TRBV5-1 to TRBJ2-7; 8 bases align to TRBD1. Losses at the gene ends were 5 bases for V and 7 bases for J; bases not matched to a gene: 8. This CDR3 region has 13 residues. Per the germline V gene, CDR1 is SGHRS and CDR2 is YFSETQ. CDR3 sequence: CASRPSGGREQYF. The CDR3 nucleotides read TGCGCCAGCAGACCGTCAGGGGGCAGGGAGCAGTACTTC. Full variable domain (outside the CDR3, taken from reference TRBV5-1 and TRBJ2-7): KAGVTQTPRYLIKTRGQQVTLSCSPISGHRSVSWYQQTPGQGLQFLFEYFSETQRNKGNFPGRFSGRQFSNSRSEMNVSTLELGDSALYLCASRPSGGREQYFGPGTRLTVT.

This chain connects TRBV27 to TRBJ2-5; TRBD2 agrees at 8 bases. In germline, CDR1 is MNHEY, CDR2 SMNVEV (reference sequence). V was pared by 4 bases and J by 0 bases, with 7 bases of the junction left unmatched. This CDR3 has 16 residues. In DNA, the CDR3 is TGTGCCAGCAGTTCCCGGATTAGCGGGAACCAAGAGACCCAGTACTTC. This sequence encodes CASSSRISGNQETQYF.

The CDR3 sequence is CAISWTLNTEAFF. In nucleotides, the CDR3 is TGTGCCATCAGTTGGACTCTGAACACTGAAGCTTTCTTT. The chain couples TRBV10-3 to TRBJ1-1; D not certain. The CDR3 length is 13 residues. The germline CDR1 and CDR2 sequences are ENHRY and SYGVKD. V lost 5 bases and J lost 0, with 7 bases in between.

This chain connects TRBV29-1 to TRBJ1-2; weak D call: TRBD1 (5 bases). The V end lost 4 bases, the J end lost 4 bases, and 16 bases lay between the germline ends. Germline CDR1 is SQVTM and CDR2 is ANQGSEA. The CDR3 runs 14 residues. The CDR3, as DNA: TGCAGCGTTGTTTCCAGGGTCGATAGCTATGGCTACACCTTC. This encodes CSVVSRVDSYGYTF.

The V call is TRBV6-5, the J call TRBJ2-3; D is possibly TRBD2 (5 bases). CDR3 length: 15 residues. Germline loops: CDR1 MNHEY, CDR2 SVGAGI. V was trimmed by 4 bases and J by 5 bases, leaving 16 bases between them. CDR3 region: CASSSPRRRKDTQYF. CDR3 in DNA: TGTGCCAGCAGTTCCCCCCGGAGGCGAAAAGATACGCAGTATTTT.

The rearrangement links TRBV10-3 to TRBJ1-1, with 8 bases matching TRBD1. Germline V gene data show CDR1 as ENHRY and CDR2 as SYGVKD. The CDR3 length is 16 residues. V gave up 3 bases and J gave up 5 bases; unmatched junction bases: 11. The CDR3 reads CAISEGVSGGATEAFF. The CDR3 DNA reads TGTGCCATCAGTGAAGGAGTTTCAGGGGGCGCTACTGAAGCTTTCTTT.

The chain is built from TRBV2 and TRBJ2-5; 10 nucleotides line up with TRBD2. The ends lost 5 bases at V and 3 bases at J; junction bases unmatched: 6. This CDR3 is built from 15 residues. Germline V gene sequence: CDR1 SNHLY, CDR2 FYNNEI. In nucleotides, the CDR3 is TGTGCCAGCAGTTATAGCGGGGGGAGGGAAGAGACCCAGTACTTC. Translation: CASSYSGGREETQYF.

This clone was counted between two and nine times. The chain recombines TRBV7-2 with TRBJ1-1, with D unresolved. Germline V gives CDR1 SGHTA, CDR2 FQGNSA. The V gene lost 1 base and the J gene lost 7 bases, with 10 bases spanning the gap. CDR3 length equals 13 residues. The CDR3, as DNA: TGTGCCAGCAGCTTAGTTCAGCGGATTGAAGCTTTCTTT. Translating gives CASSLVQRIEAFF.

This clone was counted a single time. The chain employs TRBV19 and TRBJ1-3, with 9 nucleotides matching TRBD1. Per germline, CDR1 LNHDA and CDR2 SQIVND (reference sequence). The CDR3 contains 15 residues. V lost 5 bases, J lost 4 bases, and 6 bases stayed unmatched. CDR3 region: CASSSTGTGGNTIYF. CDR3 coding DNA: TGTGCCAGTAGTTCGACCGGGACAGGGGGAAACACCATATATTTT.

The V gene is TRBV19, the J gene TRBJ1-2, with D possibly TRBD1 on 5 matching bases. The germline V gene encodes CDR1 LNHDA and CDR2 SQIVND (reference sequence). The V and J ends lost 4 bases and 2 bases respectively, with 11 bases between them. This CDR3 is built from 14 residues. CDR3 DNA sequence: TGTGCCAGTAGTAGCCCAGGACACAACTATGGCTACACCTTC. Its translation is CASSSPGHNYGYTF.

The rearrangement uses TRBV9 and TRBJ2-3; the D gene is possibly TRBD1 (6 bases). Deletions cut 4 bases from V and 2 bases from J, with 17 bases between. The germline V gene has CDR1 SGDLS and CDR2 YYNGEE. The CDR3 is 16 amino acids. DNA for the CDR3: TGTGCCAGCAGCACTCTCCGGGACATTCTCACAGATACGCAGTATTTT. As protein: CASSTLRDILTDTQYF.

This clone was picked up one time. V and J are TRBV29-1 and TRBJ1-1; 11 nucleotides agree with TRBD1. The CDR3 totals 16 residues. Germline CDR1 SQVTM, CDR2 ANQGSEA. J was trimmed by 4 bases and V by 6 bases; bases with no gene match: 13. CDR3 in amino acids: CSVRAGQGASSTEAFF. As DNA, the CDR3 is TGCAGCGTCCGAGCAGGACAGGGGGCTTCTAGCACTGAAGCTTTCTTT.

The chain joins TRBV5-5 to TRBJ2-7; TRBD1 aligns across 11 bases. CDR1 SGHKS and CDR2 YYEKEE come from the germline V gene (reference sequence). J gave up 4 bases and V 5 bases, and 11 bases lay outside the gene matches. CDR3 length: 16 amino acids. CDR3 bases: TGTGCCAGCAGATTCCTGGGACAGGGGGGGACGTACGAGCAGTACTTC. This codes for CASRFLGQGGTYEQYF.

CDR3 region: CASSWGQRNTEAFF. CDR3 in DNA: TGTGCCAGCAGCTGGGGACAGCGGAACACTGAAGCTTTCTTT. V gene TRBV5-5 combines with J gene TRBJ1-1; 7 bases match TRBD1. V was pared by 3 bases and J by 1 base, with 3 bases of the junction left unmatched. The CDR3 runs 14 residues. Per germline, CDR1 SGHKS and CDR2 YYEKEE (reference sequence).

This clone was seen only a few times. For the CDR3, the DNA is TGTGCCAGCGGAAGCGGGAGAGGGCTACGAGGGCAGTACTTC. Protein sequence: CASGSGRGLRGQYF. The chain recombines TRBV28 with TRBJ2-7; 8 bases map to TRBD2. This CDR3 is built from 14 residues. V lost 8 bases, J lost 9 bases, and 15 bases stayed unmatched. Germline assignment: CDR1 MDHEN and CDR2 SYDVKM.